This T cell receptor (beta chain) was captured in a study of tumor-infiltrating lymphocytes in localized non-small cell lung cancer. In the study overall: Patients included smokers and never-smokers with various histologies, some sampled after neoadjuvant chemotherapy. Whole-study results and caveats: T-cell fraction did not differ between immunotypes IM1 and IM2. Technical variation could not be separated from intratumor heterogeneity here.

As for this clone: Its target is unknown.

Profiled with immunoSEQ multiplex PCR; TCRdb holds only in-frame clones, not every one. The sample includes approximately 17,000 clones, roughly 69% of them seen just once. CDR3 length: 15 amino acids. The sequence derives from a human donor with non-small cell lung cancer. Sequenced sample: lung tumor tissue. This chain uses TRBV1 with TRBJ2-5; no DNA check was done on the table's D call, TRBD1. TRBV1 has pseudogene status. The CDR3 DNA sequence: TGCACCAGCAGCCAAGATGCTGGGGCGAGGGAGACCCAGTACTTC. Translated, it gives CTSSQDAGARETQYF.